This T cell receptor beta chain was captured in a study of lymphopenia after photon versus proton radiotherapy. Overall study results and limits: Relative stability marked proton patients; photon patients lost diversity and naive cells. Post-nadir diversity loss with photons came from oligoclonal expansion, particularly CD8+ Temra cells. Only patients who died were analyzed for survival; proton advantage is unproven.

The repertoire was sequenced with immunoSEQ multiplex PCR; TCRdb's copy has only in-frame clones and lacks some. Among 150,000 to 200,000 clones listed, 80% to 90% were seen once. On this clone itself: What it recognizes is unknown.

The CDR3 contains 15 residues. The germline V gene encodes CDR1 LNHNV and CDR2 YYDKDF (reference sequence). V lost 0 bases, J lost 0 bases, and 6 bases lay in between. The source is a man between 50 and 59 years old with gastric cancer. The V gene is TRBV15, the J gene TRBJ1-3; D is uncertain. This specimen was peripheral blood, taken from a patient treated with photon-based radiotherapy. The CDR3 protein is CATSRDPSSGNTIYF. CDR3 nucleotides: TGTGCCACCAGCAGAGATCCCAGCTCTGGAAACACCATATATTTT.